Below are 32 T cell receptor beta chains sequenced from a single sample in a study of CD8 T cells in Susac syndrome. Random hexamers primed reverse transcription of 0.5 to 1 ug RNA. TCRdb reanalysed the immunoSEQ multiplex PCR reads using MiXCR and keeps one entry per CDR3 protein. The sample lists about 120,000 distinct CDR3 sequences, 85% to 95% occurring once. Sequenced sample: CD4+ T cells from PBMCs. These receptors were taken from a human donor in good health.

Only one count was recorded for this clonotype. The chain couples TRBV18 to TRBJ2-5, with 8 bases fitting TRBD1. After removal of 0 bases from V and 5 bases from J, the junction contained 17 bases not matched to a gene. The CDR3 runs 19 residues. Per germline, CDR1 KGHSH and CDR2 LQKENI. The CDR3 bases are TGTGCCAGCTCACCACCGAAGCGCCGGGGACAGGAAAGTCGGGAGACCCAGTACTTC. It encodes CASSPPKRRGQESRETQYF. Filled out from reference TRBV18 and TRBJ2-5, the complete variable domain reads NAGVMQNPRHLVRRRGQEARLRCSPMKGHSHVYWYRQLPEEGLKFMVYLQKENIIDESGMPKERFSAEFPKEGPSILRIQQVVRGDSAAYFCASSPPKRRGQESRETQYFGPGTRLLVL.

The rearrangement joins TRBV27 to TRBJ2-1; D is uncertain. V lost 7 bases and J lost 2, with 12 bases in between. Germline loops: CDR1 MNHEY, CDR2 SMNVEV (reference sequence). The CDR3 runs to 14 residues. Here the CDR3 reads CASNPDRPYNEQFF. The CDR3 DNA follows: TGTGCCAGCAACCCCGACCGCCCCTACAATGAGCAGTTCTTC.

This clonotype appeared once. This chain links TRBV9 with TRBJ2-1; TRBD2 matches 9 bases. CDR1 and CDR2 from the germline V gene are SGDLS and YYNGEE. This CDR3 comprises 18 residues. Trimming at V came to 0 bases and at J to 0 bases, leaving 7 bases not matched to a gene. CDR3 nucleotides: TGTGCCAGCAGCGTAGTTGGAGGTAGCGGGAGCTCCTACAATGAGCAGTTCTTC. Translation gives CASSVVGGSGSSYNEQFF.

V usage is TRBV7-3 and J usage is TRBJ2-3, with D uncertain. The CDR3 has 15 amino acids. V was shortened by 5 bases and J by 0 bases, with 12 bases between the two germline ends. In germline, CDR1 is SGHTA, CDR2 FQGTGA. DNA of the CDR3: TGTGCCAGCAGCCCACTACCTTTTAGCACAGATACGCAGTATTTT. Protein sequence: CASSPLPFSTDTQYF.

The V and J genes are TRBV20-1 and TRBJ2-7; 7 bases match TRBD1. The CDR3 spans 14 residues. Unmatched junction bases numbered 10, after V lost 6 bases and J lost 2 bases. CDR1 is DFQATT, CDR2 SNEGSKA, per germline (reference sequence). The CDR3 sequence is CSALLMQGAYEQYF. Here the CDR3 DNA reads TGCAGTGCCTTGCTTATGCAGGGGGCCTACGAGCAGTACTTC.

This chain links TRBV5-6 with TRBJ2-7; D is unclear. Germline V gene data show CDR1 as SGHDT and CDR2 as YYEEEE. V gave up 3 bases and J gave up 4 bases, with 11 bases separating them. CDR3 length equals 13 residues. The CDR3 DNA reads TGTGCCAGCAGCTCACTATCGGTGTACGAGCAGTACTTC. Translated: CASSSLSVYEQYF.

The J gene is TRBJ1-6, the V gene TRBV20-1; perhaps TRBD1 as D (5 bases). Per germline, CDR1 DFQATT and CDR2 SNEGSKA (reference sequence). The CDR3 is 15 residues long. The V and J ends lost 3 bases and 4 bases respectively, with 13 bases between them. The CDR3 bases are TGCAGTGCTAGGGGGGAATTTAGGTATAATTCACCCCTCCACTTT. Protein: CSARGEFRYNSPLHF.

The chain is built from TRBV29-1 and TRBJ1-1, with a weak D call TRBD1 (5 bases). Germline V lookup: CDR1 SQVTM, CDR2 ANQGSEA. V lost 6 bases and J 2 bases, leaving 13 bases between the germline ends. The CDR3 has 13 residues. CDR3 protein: CSVGGGPNTEAFF. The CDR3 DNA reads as TGCAGCGTGGGTGGGGGACCTAACACTGAAGCTTTCTTT.

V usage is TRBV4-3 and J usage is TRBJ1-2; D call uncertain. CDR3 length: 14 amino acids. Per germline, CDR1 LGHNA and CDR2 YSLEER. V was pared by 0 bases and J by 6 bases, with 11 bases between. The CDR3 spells CASSQELADHGYTF. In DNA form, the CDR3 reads TGCGCCAGCAGCCAAGAATTGGCAGACCATGGCTACACCTTC.

The CDR3 DNA follows: TGTGCCACCTCCTCCGTCTACGAGCAGTACTTC. Its translation: CATSSVYEQYF. This chain connects TRBV19 to TRBJ2-7; D remains ambiguous. Germline V gene lookup returns CDR1 LNHDA and CDR2 SQIVND (reference sequence). Trimming left V 10 bases short and J 3 bases short, with 10 bases between. The CDR3 consists of 11 residues. The full variable domain, with the rest looked up from reference TRBV19 and TRBJ2-7, is DGGITQSPKYLFRKEGQNVTLSCEQNLNHDAMYWYRQDPGQGLRLIYYSQIVNDFQKGDIAEGYSVSREKKESFPLTVTSAQKNPTAFYLCATSSVYEQYFGPGTRLTVT.

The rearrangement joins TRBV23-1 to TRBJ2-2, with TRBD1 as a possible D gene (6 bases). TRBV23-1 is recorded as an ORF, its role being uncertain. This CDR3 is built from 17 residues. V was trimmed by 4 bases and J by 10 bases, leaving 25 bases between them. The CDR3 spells CASSPYDLQGTPEELFF. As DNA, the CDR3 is TGCGCCAGCAGTCCGTACGACCTACAGGGAACCCCGGAGGAGCTGTTTTTT.

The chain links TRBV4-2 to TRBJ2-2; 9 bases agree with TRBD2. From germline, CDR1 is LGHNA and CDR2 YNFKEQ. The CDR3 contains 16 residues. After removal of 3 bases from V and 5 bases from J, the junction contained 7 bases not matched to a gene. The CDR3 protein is CASSHPLAGPTGELFF. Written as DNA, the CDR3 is TGTGCCAGCAGCCATCCGCTAGCGGGACCGACCGGGGAGCTGTTTTTT.

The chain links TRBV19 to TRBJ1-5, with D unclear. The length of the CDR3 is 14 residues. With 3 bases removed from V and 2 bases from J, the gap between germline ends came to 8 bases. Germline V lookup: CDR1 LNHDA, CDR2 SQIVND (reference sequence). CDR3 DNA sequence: TGTGCCAGTAGTATGATAACGGGCAATCAGCCCCAGCATTTT. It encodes CASSMITGNQPQHF.

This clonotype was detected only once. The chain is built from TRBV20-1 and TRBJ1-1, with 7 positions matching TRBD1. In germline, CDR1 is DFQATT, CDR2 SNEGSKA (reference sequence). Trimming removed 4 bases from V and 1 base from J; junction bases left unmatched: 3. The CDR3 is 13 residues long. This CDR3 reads CSATGDRNTEAFF. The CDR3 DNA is TGCAGTGCTACCGGGGACAGGAACACTGAAGCTTTCTTT.

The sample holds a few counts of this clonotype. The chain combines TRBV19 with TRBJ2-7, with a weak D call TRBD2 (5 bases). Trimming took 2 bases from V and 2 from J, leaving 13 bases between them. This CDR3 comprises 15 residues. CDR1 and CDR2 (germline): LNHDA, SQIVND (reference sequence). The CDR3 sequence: CASSIRTFNPYEQYF. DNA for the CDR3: TGTGCCAGTAGTATAAGGACTTTCAACCCCTACGAGCAGTACTTC. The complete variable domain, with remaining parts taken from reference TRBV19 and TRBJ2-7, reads DGGITQSPKYLFRKEGQNVTLSCEQNLNHDAMYWYRQDPGQGLRLIYYSQIVNDFQKGDIAEGYSVSREKKESFPLTVTSAQKNPTAFYLCASSIRTFNPYEQYFGPGTRLTVT.

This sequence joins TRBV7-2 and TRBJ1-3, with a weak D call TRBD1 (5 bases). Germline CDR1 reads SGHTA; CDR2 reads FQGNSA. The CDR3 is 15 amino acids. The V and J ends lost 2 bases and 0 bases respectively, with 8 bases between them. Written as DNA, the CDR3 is TGTGCCAGCAGCTTATTCAGGGCCTCTGGAAACACCATATATTTT. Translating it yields CASSLFRASGNTIYF.

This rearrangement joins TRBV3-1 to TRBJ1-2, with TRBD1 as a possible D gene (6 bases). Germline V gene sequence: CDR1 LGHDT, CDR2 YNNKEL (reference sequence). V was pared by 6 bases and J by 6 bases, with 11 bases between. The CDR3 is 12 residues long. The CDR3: CASRQGRDGYTF. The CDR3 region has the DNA TGTGCCAGCAGACAGGGCAGGGATGGCTACACCTTC.

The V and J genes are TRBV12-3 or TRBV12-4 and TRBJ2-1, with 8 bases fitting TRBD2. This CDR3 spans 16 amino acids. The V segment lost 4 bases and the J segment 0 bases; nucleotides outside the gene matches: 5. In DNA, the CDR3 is TGTGCCAGCAGTTCCCCCCTAGCGGGCTCCTACAATGAGCAGTTCTTC. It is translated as CASSSPLAGSYNEQFF.

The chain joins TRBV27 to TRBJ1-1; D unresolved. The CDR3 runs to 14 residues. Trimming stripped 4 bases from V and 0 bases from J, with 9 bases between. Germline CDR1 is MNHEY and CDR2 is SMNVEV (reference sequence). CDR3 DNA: TGTGCCAGCAGTTCATTGGGCTTGAACACTGAAGCTTTCTTT. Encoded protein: CASSSLGLNTEAFF.

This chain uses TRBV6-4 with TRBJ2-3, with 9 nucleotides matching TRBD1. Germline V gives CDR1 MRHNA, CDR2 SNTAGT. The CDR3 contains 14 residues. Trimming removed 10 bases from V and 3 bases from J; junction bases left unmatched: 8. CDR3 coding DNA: TGTGCCACCGCGGGACAGGGAGGAACAGATACGCAGTATTTT. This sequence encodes CATAGQGGTDTQYF.

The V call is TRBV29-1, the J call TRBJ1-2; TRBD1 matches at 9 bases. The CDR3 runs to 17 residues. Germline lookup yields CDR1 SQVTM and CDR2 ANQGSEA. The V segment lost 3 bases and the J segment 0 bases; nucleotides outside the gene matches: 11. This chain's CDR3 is CSVEMDRGTWSNYGYTF. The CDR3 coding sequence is TGCAGCGTTGAGATGGACAGGGGTACGTGGTCTAACTATGGCTACACCTTC.

As DNA, the CDR3 is TGTGCCAGCAGCACTGTAGCGGGAGATACGCAGTATTTT. Translated, it gives CASSTVAGDTQYF. V and J are TRBV11-2 and TRBJ2-3; 7 nucleotides match TRBD2. The CDR3 contains 13 residues. Germline trimming cut 5 bases from V and 5 bases from J; bases unmatched to any gene: 4. Germline CDR1 SGHAT, CDR2 FQNNGV.

The CDR3 region has the DNA TGTGCCATCAGTGAGGCCCGAGAGACCCAGTACTTC. Translating it yields CAISEARETQYF. This chain uses TRBV10-3 with TRBJ2-5; D is ambiguous. The CDR3 is 12 amino acids. Trimming stripped 2 bases from V and 4 bases from J, with 5 bases between. Germline V gene lookup returns CDR1 ENHRY and CDR2 SYGVKD.

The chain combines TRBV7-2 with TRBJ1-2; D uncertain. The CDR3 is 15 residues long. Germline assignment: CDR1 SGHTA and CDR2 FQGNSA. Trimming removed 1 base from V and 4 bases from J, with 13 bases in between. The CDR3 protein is CASSLDHGPSYGYTF. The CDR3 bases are TGTGCCAGCAGCTTAGATCACGGCCCGTCCTATGGCTACACCTTC.

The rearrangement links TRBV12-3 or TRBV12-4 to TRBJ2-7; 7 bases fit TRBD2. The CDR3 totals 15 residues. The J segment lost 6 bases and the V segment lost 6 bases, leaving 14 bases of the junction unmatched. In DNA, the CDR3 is TGTGCCAGCAGCCCGTTGACGGGGGGTACTGGCGAGCAGTACTTC. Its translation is CASSPLTGGTGEQYF.

CDR3 sequence reads: CASIASGTARNYGYTF. The CDR3 nucleotides read TGTGCCAGCATCGCCTCCGGGACAGCAAGAAACTATGGCTACACCTTC. The chain employs TRBV6-2 or TRBV6-3 and TRBJ1-2, with 7 bases aligning to TRBD1. Germline V gene data show CDR1 as MNHEY and CDR2 as SVGEGT. The CDR3 is 16 amino acids. V gave up 7 bases and J gave up 2 bases; unmatched junction bases: 13.

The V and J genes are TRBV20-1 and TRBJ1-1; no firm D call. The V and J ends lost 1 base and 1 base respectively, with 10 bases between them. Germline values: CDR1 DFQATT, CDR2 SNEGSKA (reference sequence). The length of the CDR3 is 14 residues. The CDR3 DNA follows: TGCAGTGCTAGAGTCAGCCAAGCGAACACTGAAGCTTTCTTT. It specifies CSARVSQANTEAFF.

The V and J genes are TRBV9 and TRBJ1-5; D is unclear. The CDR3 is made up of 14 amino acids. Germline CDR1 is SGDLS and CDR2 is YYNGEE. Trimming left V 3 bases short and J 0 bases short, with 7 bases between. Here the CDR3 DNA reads TGTGCCAGCAGCGCCACTAATAGCAATCAGCCCCAGCATTTT. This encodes CASSATNSNQPQHF.

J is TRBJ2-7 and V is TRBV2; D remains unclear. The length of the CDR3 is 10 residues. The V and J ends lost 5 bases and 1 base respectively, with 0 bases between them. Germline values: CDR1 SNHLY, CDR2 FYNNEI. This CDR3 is CASSSYEQYF. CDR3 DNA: TGTGCCAGCAGTTCCTACGAGCAGTACTTC.

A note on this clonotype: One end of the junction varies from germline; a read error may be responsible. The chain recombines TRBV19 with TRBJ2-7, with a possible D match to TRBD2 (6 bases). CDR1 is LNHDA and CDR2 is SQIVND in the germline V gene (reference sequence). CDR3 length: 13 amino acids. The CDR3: CAGSISGAYEQYF. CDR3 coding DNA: TGTGCCGGTAGTATCTCGGGGGCCTACGAGCAGTACTTC.

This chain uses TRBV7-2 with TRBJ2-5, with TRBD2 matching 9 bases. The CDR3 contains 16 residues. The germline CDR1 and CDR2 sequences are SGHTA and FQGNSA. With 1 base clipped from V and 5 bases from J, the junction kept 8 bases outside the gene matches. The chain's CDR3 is CASSLGLAGVIETQYF. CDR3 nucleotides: TGTGCCAGCAGCTTAGGTTTAGCGGGAGTCATCGAGACCCAGTACTTC.

The CDR3 reads CASSLGGPQHF. The CDR3 DNA is TGTGCCAGCAGTTTGGGTGGCCCCCAGCATTTT. The rearrangement uses TRBV6-2 or TRBV6-3 and TRBJ1-5; no reliable D call. The CDR3 is 11 residues long. Trimming took 4 bases from V and 10 from J, leaving 8 bases between them. Germline CDR1 MNHEY, CDR2 SVGEGT.